This T cell receptor (beta chain) was observed in a study of cytomegalovirus exposure and HLA in healthy donors. Whole-study results and caveats: DRB1 had the most TCR associations and HLA-C the fewest, a later analysis found, with rates varying by HLA locus.

The germline gives CDR1 ENHRY, CDR2 SYGVKD. V lost 2 bases and J 8 bases, leaving 15 bases between the germline ends. CDR3 size: 14 residues. The primer mix had 60 Vbeta and 13 Jbeta primers. Produced via immunoSEQ multiplex PCR; TCRdb's table is partial and in-frame only. This table holds approximately 150,000 clones, roughly 80% found once. Details on this clone: No antigen is known for it.

The rearrangement links TRBV10-3 to TRBJ1-2, with no clear D. Sequenced input: PBMCs. This TCR was recovered from a woman aged 40 to 55 in good health and CMV-seropositive. Written as DNA, the CDR3 is TGTGCCATCAGTGAGACGGGAAGCGAGGGAGGCTACACCTTC. Translated, it gives CAISETGSEGGYTF.